The subject of this entry is one T cell receptor beta chain. Its antigen target is currently unknown. No much larger clonotype is one base removed from it; base qualities were not supplied. The CDR3 spans 13 residues, from the cysteine through the phenylalanine. Only the CDR3 DNA stays, 39 bases, in frame from base 1. Trimming removed 2 bases from V and 1 base from J, leaving 4 bases between the germline ends. For CDR1 and CDR2, the germline V gene lists SGHTA and FQGNSA. The sample comes from a study of T cells in localized non-small cell lung cancer (dated by TCRdb to between 2020 and 2021). Background on the whole study: T cell repertoires of 200 to 300 early-stage NSCLC patients were analyzed, with tumors being compared against uninvolved tumor-adjacent lungs. The cohort comprised under 250 treatment-naïve NSCLC patients with resected, localized lung tumors. NSCLC patients had a mean age of roughly 64 years, and 120 to 150 were male and around 99 female. The paper's findings and limits, for the study overall: Uninvolved tumor-adjacent lung showed the highest T cell clonality, higher than tumor, which suggests more focused antigenic responses in the uninvolved tumor-adjacent lung. Because multi-region tumor sequencing was not done, intratumor heterogeneity could not be ruled out. Because the study design was exploratory, TCR variables were selected using unadjusted p-values without false-discovery rate correction. Longer overall survival was associated with higher blood T cell density, whereas shorter survival was associated with higher adjacent-lung clonality. Of the top 100 tumor clones, a median of 57 were detected in paired uninvolved adjacent lung; 28 were also among that lung's top 100.

TCR beta CDR3 regions were sequenced from DNA using the immunoSEQ Assay. The paper's data handling went like this. To compute T cell density, TCR beta template counts were normalized to usable DNA, which was estimated by amplifying housekeeping genes. The preseqR package was used to estimate richness by extrapolating to 400,000 templates for PBMC samples and to 120,000 templates for tissue samples. Clonality was defined by subtracting Pielou's evenness from one. Tissue-enriched TCRs were identified through differential abundance testing performed on productive amino-acid clonotypes, with a minimum total count of 5 and an alpha of 0.1. The Jaccard Index and the Morisita Overlap Index were used to measure repertoire overlap between compartments. GLIPH grouped TCR beta CDR3s together with public tetramer-defined viral CDR3s, and a viral motif had to include at least three viral sequences and show V-gene enrichment. TCRdb obtained this table from immuneACCESS and retained in-frame rearrangements with V and J assigned. These tables miss some clones; where compared with another copy, unresolved V genes account for less than half of the shortfall, and the remainder is unexplained. That table is the source of V, J and clone size, and D and trimming were worked out from the DNA. In this sample the table shows about 75,000 clones, around 81% of which occur a single time. Together, the top ten hold more than 9% of the sample.

At diagnosis, tumor, uninvolved tumor-adjacent lung and peripheral blood were collected and then preserved as a mix of FFPE and fresh-frozen material. For TCR repertoire profiling, the blood samples were analyzed as peripheral blood mononuclear cells. This TCR came from a female donor over 55 with stage I lung adenocarcinoma. Recombination linked TRBV7-2 to TRBJ2-3; too little of a D gene remains to name it. The source was peripheral blood, collected before any cancer treatment. The CDR3 region reads CASSLIGTDTQYF. The nucleotide sequence is given as TGTGCCAGCAGCTTAATAGGCACAGATACGCAGTATTTT. The full variable domain, completed from the reference TRBV7-2 and TRBJ2-3 proteins outside the CDR3, reads GAGVSQSPSNKVTEKGKDVELRCDPISGHTALYWYRQSLGQGLEFLIYFQGNSAPDKSGLPSDRFSAERTGGSVSTLTIQRTQQEDSAVYLCASSLIGTDTQYFGPGTRLTVL.